Shown below are 7 T cell receptor beta chains from a single sample sequenced in a study of CD8 T cells in ankylosing spondylitis. Study-wide results and limits: A TCR beta motif of eight highly homologous variants appeared characteristic of ankylosing spondylitis blood.

For these TCRs, the target antigens are not known. TCRdb redid the calling of the 5' RACE reads with MiXCR, one entry per CDR3 protein. The sample carries around 450,000 distinct CDR3 sequences, roughly a quarter recorded once. The sample taken for sequencing was blood, either unsorted or a sorted T cell fraction (not recorded which). These receptors all come from a male donor with ankylosing spondylitis.

The chain links TRBV29-1 to TRBJ1-1; D perhaps matches TRBD1 (5 bases). CDR1 is SQVTM and CDR2 is ANQGSEA in the germline V gene. CDR3 length: 12 amino acids. V was pared by 4 bases and J by 11 bases, with 17 bases between. CDR3 protein: CSVGGLGGWAFF. The CDR3 nucleotides are TGCAGCGTTGGGGGGTTGGGAGGATGGGCTTTCTTT. The whole variable domain, remainder taken from reference TRBV29-1 and TRBJ1-1, is SAVISQKPSRDICQRGTSLTIQCQVDSQVTMMFWYRQQPGQSLTLIATANQGSEATYESGFVIDKFPISRPNLTFSTLTVSNMSPEDSSIYLCSVGGLGGWAFFGQGTRLTVV.

The rearrangement joins TRBV4-2 to TRBJ2-7; 11 bases agree with TRBD2. The CDR3 consists of 16 residues. With 0 bases clipped from V and 2 bases from J, the junction kept 3 bases outside the gene matches. CDR1 LGHNA and CDR2 YNFKEQ come from the germline V gene. The chain's CDR3 is CASSQEGTSGPYEQYF. The CDR3 region has the DNA TGTGCCAGCAGCCAAGAAGGGACTAGCGGACCCTACGAGCAGTACTTC.

The rearrangement links TRBV10-3 to TRBJ2-5; tentative D call: TRBD2 (5 bases). Germline values: CDR1 ENHRY, CDR2 SYGVKD. V gave up 10 bases and J gave up 1 base, with 16 bases separating them. This CDR3 has 14 residues. The CDR3 nucleotides read TGTGCCACCGGGCGCGGGTTGGGCCAAGAGACCCAGTACTTC. It specifies CATGRGLGQETQYF.

This clonotype has more than one count but fewer than ten. The J gene is TRBJ2-1, the V gene TRBV24-1, with 10 bases fitting TRBD2. Looked up from germline, CDR1 is KGHDR and CDR2 is SFDVKD. CDR3 length: 16 residues. Trimming at V came to 3 bases and at J to 3 bases, leaving 4 bases not matched to a gene. CDR3 DNA sequence: TGTGCCACCAGTGATAGACTAGCGGGTCTCTACAATGAGCAGTTCTTC. Protein sequence: CATSDRLAGLYNEQFF.

This clonotype was counted only a few times. In DNA form, the CDR3 reads TGTGCCAGCAACCCCGGGACTAGCGCAGATACGCAGTATTTT. This gives the protein CASNPGTSADTQYF. The rearrangement uses TRBV7-2 and TRBJ2-3; TRBD2 matches at 10 bases. The V gene's germline CDR1 is SGHTA and CDR2 FQGNSA. Trimming at V came to 7 bases and at J to 4 bases, leaving 5 bases not matched to a gene. This CDR3 has 14 residues.

This clonotype has only a few counts. The CDR3: CSARRDTNTGELFF. The CDR3 nucleotides are TGCAGTGCTAGGCGGGACACTAACACCGGGGAGCTGTTTTTT. V and J are TRBV20-1 and TRBJ2-2; the D call may be TRBD1 or TRBD2 (6 bases each). Per germline, CDR1 DFQATT and CDR2 SNEGSKA (reference sequence). The CDR3 has 14 residues. V dropped 3 bases and J dropped 2 bases, with 10 bases sitting between them.

The DNA of the CDR3 is TGCGCCAGCAGCTTGATCCCAGGGTTGGACACTGAAGCTTTCTTT. It encodes CASSLIPGLDTEAFF. The chain carries TRBV5-1 and TRBJ1-1; the D gene is possibly TRBD1 (5 bases). The germline gives CDR1 SGHRS, CDR2 YFSETQ. The CDR3 is 15 residues long. Deletions cut 1 base from V and 3 bases from J, with 13 bases between.